The 10 T cell receptor beta chains presented below share a single source sample, sequenced in a study of identical twins. From the 5' RACE reads, TCRdb called clonotypes with MiXCR, one entry per CDR3 protein. The sample lists about 250,000 distinct CDR3 sequences, about 14% occurring once. Sequencing used memory (CD45RO+) T cells sorted from blood. The receptors were sampled from a woman in her late teens or twenties in good health.

This clonotype was seen ten or more times. The rearrangement uses TRBV5-1 and TRBJ1-2; D uncertain. Germline lookup yields CDR1 SGHRS and CDR2 YFSETQ. The CDR3 length is 14 residues. Trimming removed 0 bases from V and 2 bases from J, with 8 bases in between. The CDR3 loop is CASSLESVNYGYTF. CDR3 DNA sequence: TGCGCCAGCAGCTTGGAATCGGTGAACTATGGCTACACCTTC.

The J gene is TRBJ2-4, the V gene TRBV18; D ambiguous. V was clipped by 4 bases and J by 7 bases, with 11 bases between them. This CDR3 is 13 amino acids long. Germline lookup yields CDR1 KGHSH and CDR2 LQKENI. This chain's CDR3 is CASSLVSKNIQYF. DNA for the CDR3: TGTGCCAGCTCACTCGTGTCTAAGAACATTCAGTACTTC.

J is TRBJ1-1 and V is TRBV7-2, with a weak D call TRBD1 (5 bases). The CDR3 consists of 12 residues. The V and J ends lost 5 bases and 8 bases respectively, with 12 bases between them. Germline V gene data show CDR1 as SGHTA and CDR2 as FQGNSA. The CDR3 sequence: CASSTPGLEAFF. CDR3 sequence (DNA): TGTGCCAGCAGCACCCCGGGGCTGGAAGCTTTCTTT.

This clonotype has a handful of counts. V and J are TRBV16 and TRBJ2-7; D possibly corresponds to TRBD2 (5 bases). The germline CDR1 and CDR2 sequences are KGHSY and FQNENV. This CDR3 has 15 residues. V gave up 4 bases and J gave up 0 bases, with 13 bases separating them. CDR3 in DNA: TGTGCCAGCAGCCCTCCCCGACGGGGCTCCTACGAGCAGTACTTC. This gives the protein CASSPPRRGSYEQYF.

This clonotype has only a few counts. The CDR3 DNA follows: TGCAGTGCTAGGTTCGGCGGAGCCTACGGCGAGCAGTACTTC. This encodes CSARFGGAYGEQYF. The V gene is TRBV20-1, the J gene TRBJ2-7; no clear D gene. The CDR3 is made up of 14 amino acids. The germline CDR1 and CDR2 sequences are DFQATT and SNEGSKA (reference sequence). The V end lost 3 bases, the J end lost 6 bases, and 18 bases lay between the germline ends.

The rearrangement joins TRBV20-1 to TRBJ1-4; tentatively, D is TRBD1 (6 bases). The V gene's germline CDR1 is DFQATT and CDR2 SNEGSKA (reference sequence). The CDR3 totals 13 residues. Trimming took off 6 bases at V and 16 bases at J, with 24 bases between the two ends. The CDR3 sequence is CSALTPGAKTPFF. For the CDR3, the DNA is TGCAGTGCGCTTACCCCGGGGGCGAAAACCCCGTTTTTT.

This clonotype was counted between two and nine times. V is TRBV11-2 and J is TRBJ2-5; 8 nucleotides agree with TRBD2. Trimming took 3 bases from V and 5 from J; bases not matched to a gene: 5. Per germline, CDR1 SGHAT and CDR2 FQNNGV. This CDR3 has 14 residues. This chain's CDR3 is CASSLEGLVETQYF. CDR3 nucleotides: TGTGCCAGCAGCTTGGAGGGACTAGTGGAGACCCAGTACTTC.

The chain uses TRBV12-5 and TRBJ2-5; the match to TRBD1 covers 9 bases. V lost 4 bases and J lost 4; bases outside the gene matches: 7. The CDR3 length is 15 residues. In germline, CDR1 is LGHNT, CDR2 FRNRAP. This CDR3 reads CASGSYYRGLETQYF. As DNA, the CDR3 is TGTGCTAGTGGTTCCTACTACAGGGGGCTAGAGACCCAGTACTTC.

This clonotype showed up just a few times. This rearrangement joins TRBV9 to TRBJ2-1, with a tentative D call TRBD2 (7 bases). The V end lost 1 base, the J end lost 3 bases, and 11 bases lay between the germline ends. This CDR3 comprises 15 residues. Germline loops: CDR1 SGDLS, CDR2 YYNGEE. The CDR3 coding sequence is TGTGCCAGCAGCGTAAAGGGGGACTACTACAATGAGCAGTTCTTC. This translates into CASSVKGDYYNEQFF.

This clonotype has more than one count but fewer than ten. The rearrangement joins TRBV20-1 to TRBJ1-1, with TRBD1 matching 9 bases. This CDR3 has 15 amino acids. CDR1 and CDR2 (germline): DFQATT, SNEGSKA (reference sequence). Trimming removed 1 base from V and 1 base from J; junction bases left unmatched: 4. DNA for the CDR3: TGCAGTGCTAGAGGTGGGGGACAGGGGAACACTGAAGCTTTCTTT. Translation gives CSARGGGQGNTEAFF.